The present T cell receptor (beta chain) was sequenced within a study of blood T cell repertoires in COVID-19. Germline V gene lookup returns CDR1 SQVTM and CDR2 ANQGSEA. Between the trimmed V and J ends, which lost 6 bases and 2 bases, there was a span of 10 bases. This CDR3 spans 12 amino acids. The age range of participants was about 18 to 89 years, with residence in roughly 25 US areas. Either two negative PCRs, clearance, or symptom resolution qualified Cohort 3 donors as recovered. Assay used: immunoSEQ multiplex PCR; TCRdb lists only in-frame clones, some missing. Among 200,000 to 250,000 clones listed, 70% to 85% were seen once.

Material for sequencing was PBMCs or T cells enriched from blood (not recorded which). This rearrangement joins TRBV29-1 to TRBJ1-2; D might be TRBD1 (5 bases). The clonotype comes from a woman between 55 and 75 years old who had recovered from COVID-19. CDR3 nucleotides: TGCAGCGTAGCGACAGAAAACTATGGCTACACCTTC. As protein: CSVATENYGYTF.